These 27 T cell receptor beta chains originate from one sample sequenced in a study of cytomegalovirus exposure and HLA in healthy donors. It was with 60 Vbeta and 13 Jbeta primers that the PCR ran. The repertoire was sequenced with immunoSEQ multiplex PCR; TCRdb's copy has only in-frame clones and lacks some. The profile covers under 200,000 clones, with 70% to 90% appearing a single time and roughly 0.32% taken by the ten largest. Sequenced input: PBMCs. All receptors come from a woman in her 30s in good health and CMV-seronegative.

This clone has a handful of counts. The chain is built from TRBV28 and TRBJ2-7; D remains ambiguous. The CDR3 has 13 residues. Germline-derived CDR1 and CDR2 are MDHEN and SYDVKM. V dropped 2 bases and J dropped 5 bases, with 10 bases sitting between them. The CDR3 spells CASSLRVPNEQYF. The CDR3 region has the DNA TGTGCCAGCAGTTTACGAGTCCCAAACGAGCAGTACTTC.

V and J are TRBV30 and TRBJ2-4, with TRBD1 as a possible D gene (6 bases). The germline V and J ends were trimmed by 0 bases and 0 bases, with 9 bases remaining between them. The length of the CDR3 is 15 residues. Germline V gene sequence: CDR1 GTSNPN, CDR2 SVGIG (reference sequence). Written as DNA, the CDR3 is TGTGCCTGGAGTGTACGGACAGTAGCCAAAAACATTCAGTACTTC. Its translation: CAWSVRTVAKNIQYF.

This rearrangement joins TRBV7-9 to TRBJ2-3, with 13 bases that match TRBD2. The ends lost 5 bases at V and 0 bases at J; junction bases unmatched: 11. Germline values: CDR1 SEHNR, CDR2 FQNEAQ (reference sequence). This CDR3 has 19 amino acids. This chain's CDR3 is CASSILLAGGPSSTDTQYF. CDR3 DNA sequence: TGTGCCAGCAGCATCCTACTAGCGGGAGGGCCCTCAAGCACAGATACGCAGTATTTT.

V and J are TRBV7-8 and TRBJ2-3, with TRBD1 as a possible D gene (5 bases). The CDR3 spans 13 residues. V was pared by 4 bases and J by 1 base, with 6 bases between. Per the germline V gene, CDR1 is SGHVS and CDR2 is FQNEAQ. The CDR3 sequence is CASSSQGTDTQYF. The DNA of the CDR3 is TGTGCCAGCAGCTCACAGGGCACAGATACGCAGTATTTT.

This clone appeared a few times. The rearrangement uses TRBV7-8 and TRBJ2-3; 7 nucleotides match TRBD1. Losses at the gene ends were 4 bases for V and 4 bases for J; bases not matched to a gene: 8. CDR1 and CDR2 (germline): SGHVS, FQNEAQ. There are 15 residues in the CDR3. The CDR3 nucleotides read TGTGCCAGCAGCTCCCGGACAGGAAAAGCAGATACGCAGTATTTT. It encodes CASSSRTGKADTQYF.

A remark on this clone: The junction differs from germline at one of its ends, possibly a read error. V is TRBV7-7 and J is TRBJ2-5; no reliable D call. The CDR3 totals 14 residues. Germline CDR1 and CDR2: SSHAT and FNYEAQ (reference sequence). CDR3 in DNA: TGTGCTAGCAGCCCCTATGCGGCACAAGAGACCCAGTACTTC. Its protein is CASSPYAAQETQYF.

V gene TRBV6-1 combines with J gene TRBJ1-2; 10 bases align to TRBD1. The CDR3 is 15 amino acids. CDR1 and CDR2 (germline): MNHNS, SASEGT. The trim removed 4 bases at V and 7 bases at J, leaving 9 bases unmatched. CDR3 loop: CASSGQGARVPGYTF. The CDR3, as DNA: TGTGCCAGCAGTGGACAGGGGGCGCGTGTTCCTGGCTACACCTTC.

This clone appeared a few times. The chain combines TRBV5-5 with TRBJ1-5; D is ambiguous. Germline values: CDR1 SGHKS, CDR2 YYEKEE (reference sequence). With 0 bases removed from V and 7 bases from J, the gap between germline ends came to 11 bases. The CDR3 is 14 amino acids. The CDR3 DNA reads as TGTGCCAGCAGCTTGGGTACTGGCGGCCAGCCCCAGCATTTT. It specifies CASSLGTGGQPQHF.

V is TRBV7-9 and J is TRBJ1-2; a weak D match, TRBD1 (5 bases). V was shortened by 1 base and J by 3 bases, with 12 bases between the two germline ends. The CDR3 spans 15 residues. From germline, CDR1 is SEHNR and CDR2 FQNEAQ (reference sequence). CDR3 sequence (DNA): TGTGCCAGCAGCTTAGGGGTTGGGGGGTACTATGGCTACACCTTC. Residues: CASSLGVGGYYGYTF.

The chain links TRBV19 to TRBJ2-5; 9 bases fit TRBD1. Looked up from germline, CDR1 is LNHDA and CDR2 is SQIVND (reference sequence). The V segment lost 5 bases and the J segment 5 bases; nucleotides outside the gene matches: 15. The CDR3 extends over 17 amino acids. The DNA for the CDR3 is TGTGCCAGTAGTGACGCTTATGTCACAGGGGGCGCGGAGACCCAGTACTTC. As protein: CASSDAYVTGGAETQYF.

The CDR3 sequence: CASSAGTGAGNTIYF. In DNA, the CDR3 is TGTGCCAGCAGCGCGGGGACAGGGGCTGGAAACACCATATATTTT. V and J are TRBV9 and TRBJ1-3; TRBD1 aligns across 10 bases. The CDR3 totals 15 residues. J lost 2 bases, V lost 3 bases, and 2 bases had no gene match. Germline-derived CDR1 and CDR2 are SGDLS and YYNGEE.

A word on this clone: The CDR3 ends on some other residue instead of the conserved phenylalanine or tryptophan, so this is likely a read error. The DNA is left out, because the CDR3 cannot be placed on it with certainty; the CDR3 is given as TCRdb lists it. The chain recombines TRBV18 with TRBJ1-5; no DNA check was done on the table's D call, TRBD1. CDR1 and CDR2 from the germline V gene are KGHSH and LQKENI. Ends included, the CDR3 has 12 residues. The CDR3 protein is CASSPPDETGGG.

The chain employs TRBV29-1 and TRBJ2-7; D call uncertain. Looked up from germline, CDR1 is SQVTM and CDR2 is ANQGSEA. This CDR3 is 12 amino acids long. The V and J ends lost 3 bases and 0 bases respectively, with 6 bases between them. The CDR3 DNA follows: TGCAGCGTTGATGGAGACTCCTACGAGCAGTACTTC. Translation: CSVDGDSYEQYF.

The count of this clone is one. The V call is TRBV14, the J call TRBJ2-7; a possible D gene is TRBD1 (6 bases). This CDR3 is 13 amino acids long. V was clipped by 4 bases and J by 6 bases, with 13 bases between them. Germline CDR1 is SGHDN and CDR2 is FVKESK. CDR3 amino acids: CASSRTTGLEQYF. The CDR3 DNA reads as TGTGCCAGCAGCCGAACGACAGGTCTCGAGCAGTACTTC.

V usage is TRBV11-2 and J usage is TRBJ2-7; 9 bases line up with TRBD1. After removal of 5 bases from V and 3 bases from J, the junction contained 8 bases not matched to a gene. The CDR3 runs 15 residues. The germline gives CDR1 SGHAT, CDR2 FQNNGV. The CDR3 DNA reads TGTGCCAGCAGCCTGACAGGGGGGGACTACTACGAGCAGTACTTC. This encodes CASSLTGGDYYEQYF.

This chain uses TRBV29-1 with TRBJ1-4; no definite D call. V was cut by 5 bases and J by 5 bases, with 12 bases left in between. There are 13 residues in the CDR3. The V gene's germline CDR1 is SQVTM and CDR2 ANQGSEA. The CDR3 DNA sequence: TGCAGCGTTCGTTATGAGCCCAATGAAAAACTGTTTTTT. This encodes CSVRYEPNEKLFF.

About this clone: Other DNA sequences of this sample code for an identical CDR3. The chain couples TRBV7-9 to TRBJ2-5; TRBD2 is a possible D gene (5 bases). The CDR3 totals 14 residues. Trimming removed 1 base at V and 3 bases at J, with 9 bases between. Germline V gives CDR1 SEHNR, CDR2 FQNEAQ (reference sequence). The CDR3 DNA is TGTGCCAGCAGCTTAGTAGCCGGGGAAGAGACCCAGTACTTC. Translating it yields CASSLVAGEETQYF.

The chain joins TRBV27 to TRBJ2-5; D is possibly TRBD2 (5 bases). The CDR3 loop spans 11 amino acids. Germline V lookup: CDR1 MNHEY, CDR2 SMNVEV (reference sequence). V gave up 6 bases and J gave up 7 bases, with 9 bases separating them. Here the CDR3 reads CASRRSGTQYF. The CDR3 DNA reads as TGTGCCAGCAGACGCAGCGGGACCCAGTACTTC.

The V and J genes are TRBV5-1 and TRBJ1-2, with D unresolved. V shed 0 bases and J shed 9 bases, with 12 bases lying between them. This CDR3 has 13 amino acids. Germline values: CDR1 SGHRS, CDR2 YFSETQ. CDR3 protein: CASSLAAKASYTF. The CDR3 nucleotides are TGCGCCAGCAGCTTGGCTGCTAAAGCGAGCTACACCTTC.

This clone was counted a few times. The CDR3 bases are TGTGCCAGCAGCATAGAATCCCGGCAGTTCTTC. Translating gives CASSIESRQFF. V and J are TRBV2 and TRBJ2-1, with no clear D. CDR1 and CDR2 from the germline V gene are SNHLY and FYNNEI. This CDR3 spans 11 amino acids. Trimming pared 6 bases from V and 12 bases from J, leaving 12 bases between.

The chain links TRBV9 to TRBJ1-6; TRBD1 matches 11 bases. The V and J ends lost 3 bases and 9 bases, in that order; junction bases with no gene match: 8. This CDR3 spans 16 amino acids. The germline gives CDR1 SGDLS, CDR2 YYNGEE. Here the CDR3 reads CASSDRRDRGGSPLHF. CDR3 nucleotides: TGTGCCAGCAGCGACCGCCGGGACAGGGGGGGTTCACCCCTCCACTTT.

This clone was picked up one time. The chain joins TRBV6-1 to TRBJ2-5; D is unclear. The V gene lost 5 bases and the J gene lost 2 bases, with 15 bases spanning the gap. The CDR3 totals 15 residues. Germline V CDR1 and CDR2: MNHNS, SASEGT. The CDR3, as DNA: TGTGCCAGCAGTCCCGCCTCAAAACTTCAAGAGACCCAGTACTTC. This sequence encodes CASSPASKLQETQYF.

This clone appeared a few times. The V and J genes are TRBV5-1 and TRBJ1-1; 7 bases agree with TRBD1. The germline V gene has CDR1 SGHRS and CDR2 YFSETQ. The V segment lost 3 bases and the J segment 0 bases; nucleotides outside the gene matches: 5. The CDR3 extends over 15 amino acids. The CDR3 loop is CASSSQGDMNTEAFF. CDR3 bases: TGCGCCAGCAGCTCGCAGGGGGATATGAACACTGAAGCTTTCTTT. Drawing the rest from reference TRBV5-1 and TRBJ1-1, the complete variable domain is KAGVTQTPRYLIKTRGQQVTLSCSPISGHRSVSWYQQTPGQGLQFLFEYFSETQRNKGNFPGRFSGRQFSNSRSEMNVSTLELGDSALYLCASSSQGDMNTEAFFGQGTRLTVV.

The table lists this clone with a count of one. The chain couples TRBV7-9 to TRBJ2-3; 8 bases fit TRBD1. The CDR3 has 19 amino acids. Germline V CDR1 and CDR2: SEHNR, FQNEAQ (reference sequence). With 3 bases clipped from V and 1 base from J, the junction kept 15 bases outside the gene matches. CDR3 loop: CASSFPRQGPRIGTDTQYF. The CDR3, as DNA: TGTGCCAGCAGCTTTCCCAGACAGGGGCCCCGTATTGGCACAGATACGCAGTATTTT.

The chain couples TRBV6-4 to TRBJ2-5; tentative D call: TRBD1 (5 bases). TRBJ2-7 matches the DNA end more closely, so the J call is doubtful. The CDR3 spans 14 residues. Germline CDR1 is MRHNA and CDR2 is SNTAGT. CDR3 coding DNA: TGTGCCAACCGCTGGACAAGGAAAACCTACGAGCAGTACTTC. It specifies CANRWTRKTYEQYF.

V is TRBV2 and J is TRBJ2-4, with 8 bases lining up with TRBD2. Germline V gene sequence: CDR1 SNHLY, CDR2 FYNNEI. Trimming at V came to 7 bases and at J to 9 bases, leaving 8 bases not matched to a gene. The CDR3 extends over 13 amino acids. In DNA form, the CDR3 reads TGTGCCAGCAAAACGGGGGGGCAGAGCATTCAGTACTTC. This gives the protein CASKTGGQSIQYF.

The rearrangement joins TRBV10-3 to TRBJ2-5, with D possibly TRBD1 on 6 matching bases. There are 14 residues in the CDR3. Germline values: CDR1 ENHRY, CDR2 SYGVKD. V was shortened by 3 bases and J by 3 bases, with 11 bases between the two germline ends. The CDR3 DNA follows: TGTGCCATCAGTGAAAGGGGACAAAAAGAGACCCAGTACTTC. Its protein product is CAISERGQKETQYF.